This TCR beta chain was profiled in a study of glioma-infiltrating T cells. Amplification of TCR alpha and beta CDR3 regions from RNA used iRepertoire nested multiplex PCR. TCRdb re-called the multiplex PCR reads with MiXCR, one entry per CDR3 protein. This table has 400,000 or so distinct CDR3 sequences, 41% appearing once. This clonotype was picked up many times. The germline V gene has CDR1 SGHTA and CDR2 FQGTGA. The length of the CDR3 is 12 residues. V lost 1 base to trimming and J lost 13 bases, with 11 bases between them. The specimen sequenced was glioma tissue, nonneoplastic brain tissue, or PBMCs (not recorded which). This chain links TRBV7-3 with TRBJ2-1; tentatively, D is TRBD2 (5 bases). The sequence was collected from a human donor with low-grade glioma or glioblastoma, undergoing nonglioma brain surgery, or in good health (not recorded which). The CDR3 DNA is TGTGCCAGCAGCTTAAGGCCCGGACTTCAGTTCTTC. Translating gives CASSLRPGLQFF.